These T cell receptor beta chains were read from a single sample in a study of response to subunit inactivated influenza vaccine. TCRdb re-analysed the RT-PCR reads in MiXCR, keeping a single row per CDR3 protein. This sample has 600,000 to 850,000 distinct CDR3 sequences, with 14% found just once. Sequencing used PBMCs from blood, obtained approximately 15 days before vaccination. The receptor set was obtained from a man between 50 and 59 years old who received an inactivated influenza vaccine. The CDR3 runs from the conserved cysteine through the conserved F or W. Fields, in order: clone size, D gene, J gene, V gene, CDR3 DNA, CDR3 protein. The D gene is left open where the match is weak. The listing skips clone size in some rows; elsewhere it reads once, few, many or a size class.

clone_size: .
d_call: .
j_call: TRBJ2-3
v_call: TRBV12-3/TRBV12-4
cdr3_nt: TGTGCCAGCGTCTTCTCCGGGGAAGGCGGAGATACGCAGTATTTT
cdr3_aa: CASVFSGEGGDTQYF

clone_size: few
d_call: TRBD2
j_call: TRBJ2-1
v_call: TRBV7-9
cdr3_nt: TGTGCCAGCAGCGAGCGGGCCTCTCGACCTAGCGGGGGTTTTTTCTTC
cdr3_aa: CASSERASRPSGGFFF

clone_size: few
d_call: TRBD2
j_call: TRBJ2-7
v_call: TRBV4-2
cdr3_nt: TGTGCCAGCAGCCAAATCAGCGGGGGGGACTACGAGCAGTACTTC
cdr3_aa: CASSQISGGDYEQYF

clone_size: .
d_call: TRBD2
j_call: TRBJ2-1
v_call: TRBV11-3
cdr3_nt: TGTGCCAGCAGCTTAGAAAGCGGGAGGAACAATGAGCAGTTCTTC
cdr3_aa: CASSLESGRNNEQFF

clone_size: .
d_call: TRBD2
j_call: TRBJ2-1
v_call: TRBV29-1
cdr3_nt: TGCAGCGTTGAAGGGCCGGGGGGCAATGAGCAGTTCTTC
cdr3_aa: CSVEGPGGNEQFF

clone_size: few
d_call: .
j_call: TRBJ1-1
v_call: TRBV7-8
cdr3_nt: TGTGCCAGCACCTCGAGGGGAGGGGACACTGAAGCTTTCTTT
cdr3_aa: CASTSRGGDTEAFF

clone_size: .
d_call: .
j_call: TRBJ2-7
v_call: TRBV19
cdr3_nt: TGTGCCAGTAGTCGGGACACCTACGAGCAGTACTTC
cdr3_aa: CASSRDTYEQYF

clone_size: few
d_call: TRBD2
j_call: TRBJ2-7
v_call: TRBV12-3/TRBV12-4
cdr3_nt: TGTGCCAGCAGTTTAAAGCTAGCGGGGGTCGAGCAGTACTTC
cdr3_aa: CASSLKLAGVEQYF

clone_size: few
d_call: TRBD1
j_call: TRBJ2-7
v_call: TRBV5-1
cdr3_nt: TGCGCCAGCAGCTTCAACGCTAGGGGACAGGGGGCCGGCGAGCAGTACTTC
cdr3_aa: CASSFNARGQGAGEQYF

clone_size: .
d_call: TRBD2
j_call: TRBJ2-7
v_call: TRBV5-4
cdr3_nt: TGTGCCAGCAGCTTGGACGCGGGAGTAGACTACGAGCAGTACTTC
cdr3_aa: CASSLDAGVDYEQYF

clone_size: .
d_call: .
j_call: TRBJ2-6
v_call: TRBV20-1
cdr3_nt: TGCAGTGCTAGTGCGCCTGGGGCCAACGTCCTGACTTTC
cdr3_aa: CSASAPGANVLTF

clone_size: few
d_call: TRBD2
j_call: TRBJ2-7
v_call: TRBV5-1
cdr3_nt: TGCGCCAGCAGCTTGACTAGCGCGAGCTCCTACGAGCAGTACTTC
cdr3_aa: CASSLTSASSYEQYF

clone_size: few
d_call: TRBD1
j_call: TRBJ1-2
v_call: TRBV27
cdr3_nt: TGTGCCAGCAGCTTCACAGGGGGCAGAAATGGCTACACCTTC
cdr3_aa: CASSFTGGRNGYTF

clone_size: .
d_call: .
j_call: TRBJ2-7
v_call: TRBV27
cdr3_nt: TGTGCCAGTTCAAATAGCGGCAGCTCCTACGAGCAGTACTTC
cdr3_aa: CASSNSGSSYEQYF

clone_size: .
d_call: .
j_call: TRBJ2-4
v_call: TRBV7-2
cdr3_nt: TGTGCCAGCAGCCCGCCCATGGGGGGGGCCGACTTAAACATTCAGTACTTC
cdr3_aa: CASSPPMGGADLNIQYF

clone_size: few
d_call: .
j_call: TRBJ2-2
v_call: TRBV5-1
cdr3_nt: TGCGCCAGCAGCTTGGCTCCGGTTGCATCGAACACCGGGGAGCTGTTTTTT
cdr3_aa: CASSLAPVASNTGELFF

clone_size: .
d_call: TRBD2
j_call: TRBJ2-1
v_call: TRBV7-3
cdr3_nt: TGTGCCAGCAGCTTAGTGAGCGGGATTTCCTACAATGAGCAGTTCTTC
cdr3_aa: CASSLVSGISYNEQFF

clone_size: many
d_call: .
j_call: TRBJ1-5
v_call: TRBV28
cdr3_nt: TGTGCCAGTACTGTCGGGGTTTATCAGCCCCAGCATTTT
cdr3_aa: CASTVGVYQPQHF

clone_size: .
d_call: .
j_call: TRBJ2-2
v_call: TRBV7-7
cdr3_nt: TGTGCCAGCAGCTGGGACGGGGAGCTGTTTTTT
cdr3_aa: CASSWDGELFF

clone_size: few
d_call: TRBD2
j_call: TRBJ2-5
v_call: TRBV20-1
cdr3_nt: TGCAGTGCTGCCAGACTAGCGGGGGGGATCAGCCAAGAGACCCAGTACTTC
cdr3_aa: CSAARLAGGISQETQYF

clone_size: few
d_call: TRBD1
j_call: TRBJ1-1
v_call: TRBV5-1
cdr3_nt: TGCGCCAGCAGCTTAACAGGGGGAATGAACACTGAAGCTTTCTTT
cdr3_aa: CASSLTGGMNTEAFF

clone_size: .
d_call: .
j_call: TRBJ2-7
v_call: TRBV5-1
cdr3_nt: TGCGCCAGCAGCTTCGGGGGCTGGGAGCAGTACTTC
cdr3_aa: CASSFGGWEQYF

clone_size: .
d_call: .
j_call: TRBJ2-2
v_call: TRBV9
cdr3_nt: TGTGCCAGCAGCGTAAATCTGGGCGCAAACACCGGGGAGCTGTTTTTT
cdr3_aa: CASSVNLGANTGELFF

clone_size: few
d_call: .
j_call: TRBJ2-1
v_call: TRBV4-1
cdr3_nt: TGCGCCAGCCAGAGGCGGGATGATTACAATGAGCAGTTCTTC
cdr3_aa: CASQRRDDYNEQFF

clone_size: .
d_call: .
j_call: TRBJ2-3
v_call: TRBV7-9
cdr3_nt: TGTGCCAGCAGCTCAACCCGTCTAGCGCTCCCCCGAAGTTCGCAGTATTTT
cdr3_aa: CASSSTRLALPRSSQYF

clone_size: .
d_call: .
j_call: TRBJ1-5
v_call: TRBV20-1
cdr3_nt: TGCAGTGCTATAAAATCCAGAAAGGTGGATCAGCCCCAGCATTTT
cdr3_aa: CSAIKSRKVDQPQHF

clone_size: few
d_call: TRBD2
j_call: TRBJ2-7
v_call: TRBV29-1
cdr3_nt: TGCAGCGTTACAGCGGGGTCCTACGAGCAGTACTTC
cdr3_aa: CSVTAGSYEQYF

clone_size: few
d_call: TRBD1
j_call: TRBJ2-7
v_call: TRBV5-6
cdr3_nt: TGTGCCAGCAGCTTCCGGGACAGGAGGTACGAGCAGTACTTC
cdr3_aa: CASSFRDRRYEQYF

clone_size: .
d_call: TRBD2
j_call: TRBJ2-1
v_call: TRBV5-1
cdr3_nt: TGCGCCAGCAGCCGGGGACTAGCGGCGGCGAGCTCCTACAATGAGCAGTTCTTC
cdr3_aa: CASSRGLAAASSYNEQFF

clone_size: .
d_call: .
j_call: TRBJ1-2
v_call: TRBV7-9
cdr3_nt: TGTGCCAGCAGCTTAGAAGGGGGTTTTCGTGACTATGGCTACACCTTC
cdr3_aa: CASSLEGGFRDYGYTF

clone_size: many
d_call: TRBD1
j_call: TRBJ2-1
v_call: TRBV5-1
cdr3_nt: TGCGCCAGCAGCCCGCAACCGGACAGGGGCCGCAATGAGCAGTTCTTC
cdr3_aa: CASSPQPDRGRNEQFF

clone_size: few
d_call: TRBD2
j_call: TRBJ2-2
v_call: TRBV6-1
cdr3_nt: TGTGCCAGCAGTGAAACCCAGCGGGGTAGCACCGGGGAGCTGTTTTTT
cdr3_aa: CASSETQRGSTGELFF

clone_size: .
d_call: TRBD1
j_call: TRBJ2-5
v_call: TRBV28
cdr3_nt: TGTGCCAGCAGACCTCCCGGGACAGGGCAAGAGACCCAGTACTTC
cdr3_aa: CASRPPGTGQETQYF

clone_size: .
d_call: TRBD1
j_call: TRBJ2-5
v_call: TRBV5-5
cdr3_nt: TGTGCCAGCAGCTCTATCGGGACAGGGCGCGAGACCCAGTACTTC
cdr3_aa: CASSSIGTGRETQYF

clone_size: few
d_call: .
j_call: TRBJ2-3
v_call: TRBV7-2
cdr3_nt: TGTGCCAGCAGCCCCTTGGACAGAGCGCAGTATTTT
cdr3_aa: CASSPLDRAQYF

clone_size: many
d_call: TRBD1
j_call: TRBJ1-6
v_call: TRBV5-1
cdr3_nt: TGCGCCAGCAGCCCAACTAACCGGGACAGGAGCTCCTATAATTCACCCCTCCACTTT
cdr3_aa: CASSPTNRDRSSYNSPLHF

clone_size: .
d_call: TRBD1
j_call: TRBJ1-2
v_call: TRBV27
cdr3_nt: TGTGCCAGCAGTTTGAAGCCATCAACCGGGACAGGGAAAGGCTACACCTTC
cdr3_aa: CASSLKPSTGTGKGYTF

clone_size: .
d_call: .
j_call: TRBJ2-5
v_call: TRBV7-9
cdr3_nt: TGTGCCAGCAGCTTATCGAGGGTATGGTCGGAGACCCAGTACTTC
cdr3_aa: CASSLSRVWSETQYF

clone_size: .
d_call: .
j_call: TRBJ2-2
v_call: TRBV12-5
cdr3_nt: TGTGCTAGTGGTTTGGATTCGAGCACCGGGGAGCTGTTTTTT
cdr3_aa: CASGLDSSTGELFF

clone_size: .
d_call: .
j_call: TRBJ2-7
v_call: TRBV4-1
cdr3_nt: TGCGCCAGCAGCCAAGCCGTCTCCGTCGAGCAGTACTTC
cdr3_aa: CASSQAVSVEQYF

clone_size: .
d_call: TRBD1
j_call: TRBJ2-3
v_call: TRBV10-3
cdr3_nt: TGTGCCATCAGTGGAACAGGGGAAGGCACAGATACGCAGTATTTT
cdr3_aa: CAISGTGEGTDTQYF

clone_size: many
d_call: .
j_call: TRBJ1-1
v_call: TRBV28
cdr3_nt: TGTGCCAGCAGTTTACCCGAAAAGACTGAAGCTTTCTTT
cdr3_aa: CASSLPEKTEAFF

clone_size: few
d_call: .
j_call: TRBJ2-7
v_call: TRBV5-1
cdr3_nt: TGCGCCAGCAGCTTGTGGGGGGGCGATAACGAGCAGTACTTC
cdr3_aa: CASSLWGGDNEQYF

clone_size: many
d_call: .
j_call: TRBJ1-5
v_call: TRBV6-2/TRBV6-3
cdr3_nt: TGTGCCAGCAGTGAGCAGGGTGGGAATCAGCCCCAGCATTTT
cdr3_aa: CASSEQGGNQPQHF

clone_size: .
d_call: .
j_call: TRBJ1-1
v_call: TRBV6-1
cdr3_nt: TGTGCCAGCAAGTGGCTTACTGAAGCTTTCTTT
cdr3_aa: CASKWLTEAFF